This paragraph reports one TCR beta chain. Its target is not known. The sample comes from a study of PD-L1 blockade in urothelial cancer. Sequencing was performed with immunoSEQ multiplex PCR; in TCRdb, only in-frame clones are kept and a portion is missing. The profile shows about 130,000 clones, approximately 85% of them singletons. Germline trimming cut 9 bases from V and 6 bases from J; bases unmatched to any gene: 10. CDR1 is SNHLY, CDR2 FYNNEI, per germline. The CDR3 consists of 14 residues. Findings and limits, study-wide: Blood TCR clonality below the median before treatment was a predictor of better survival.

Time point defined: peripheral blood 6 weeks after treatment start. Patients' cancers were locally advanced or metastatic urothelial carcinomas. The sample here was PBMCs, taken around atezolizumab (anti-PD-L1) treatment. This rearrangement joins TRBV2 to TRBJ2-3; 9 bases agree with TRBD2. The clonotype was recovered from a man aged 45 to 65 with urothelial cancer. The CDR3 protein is CARRGTSYIDTQYF. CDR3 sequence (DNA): TGTGCCAGAAGGGGGACTAGCTATATTGATACGCAGTATTTT. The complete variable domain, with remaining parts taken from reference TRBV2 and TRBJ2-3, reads EPEVTQTPSHQVTQMGQEVILRCVPISNHLYFYWYRQILGQKVEFLVSFYNNEISEKSEIFDDQFSVERPDGSNFTLKIRSTKLEDSAMYFCARRGTSYIDTQYFGPGTRLTVL.